What follows are 8 T cell receptor beta chains derived from one specimen sequenced in a study of shared clonotypes between healthy human individuals (dated by TCRdb to the early 2020s). Libraries were made using the immunoSEQ multiplex PCR assay. TCRdb provides this immuneACCESS table in a form limited to in-frame rearrangements. Some clones are lacking; in checked studies, under half of them reflect an unresolved V gene, and why the rest are absent is not known. This sample holds approximately 530,000 clones; almost 97% were observed only once. The ten largest clones add up to about 0.054% of the sample. What was sequenced was naive CD4+ T cells sorted from blood. Taken with the paper, the label for cell subset or site translates to: CD45RA+ positively selected. These receptors originate from a woman aged 25 to 39 in good health.

This chain uses TRBV4-1 with TRBJ2-7; TRBD2 matches 9 bases. CDR1 and CDR2 (germline): MGHRA, YSYEKL. CDR3 length equals 17 residues. Trimming at V came to 0 bases and at J to 2 bases, leaving 8 bases not matched to a gene. For the CDR3, the DNA is TGCGCCAGCAGCCAAGATCCCCTAGCGGGACAGCCCTACGAGCAGTACTTC. Translating it yields CASSQDPLAGQPYEQYF.

V gene TRBV28 combines with J gene TRBJ2-7; TRBD2 agrees at 7 bases. CDR1 and CDR2 (germline): MDHEN, SYDVKM. With V trimmed by 3 bases and J by 4 bases, 15 bases remained unmatched. The CDR3 consists of 17 residues. CDR3 sequence: CASSLLLDLGGVYEQYF. The CDR3 DNA sequence: TGTGCCAGCAGTTTGTTACTCGATTTGGGGGGGGTTTACGAGCAGTACTTC.

The chain couples TRBV28 to TRBJ2-5, with 13 bases aligning to TRBD2. CDR1 is MDHEN and CDR2 is SYDVKM in the germline V gene. The J segment lost 4 bases and the V segment lost 7 bases, leaving 9 bases of the junction unmatched. The CDR3 extends over 16 amino acids. For the CDR3, the DNA is TGTGCCAGCACCTCCCCCTGGACTAGCGGGAGAGAGACCCAGTACTTC. It is translated as CASTSPWTSGRETQYF.

This chain connects TRBV6-1 to TRBJ1-4, with a tentative D call TRBD1 (5 bases). The CDR3 length is 14 residues. V shed 9 bases and J shed 2 bases, with 13 bases lying between them. CDR1 is MNHNS, CDR2 SASEGT, per germline. The CDR3 region is CASAPGDTNEKLFF. The CDR3 DNA reads TGTGCCAGTGCGCCGGGGGACACTAATGAAAAACTGTTTTTT.

The J gene is TRBJ2-3, the V gene TRBV15; 7 nucleotides line up with TRBD2. The ends lost 2 bases at V and 4 bases at J; junction bases unmatched: 15. This CDR3 contains 18 residues. The germline V gene encodes CDR1 LNHNV and CDR2 YYDKDF (reference sequence). CDR3 sequence: CATSRPLPLREIPDTQYF. As DNA, the CDR3 is TGTGCCACCAGCAGACCGCTTCCCTTGCGGGAGATCCCAGATACGCAGTATTTT.

This chain joins TRBV29-1 and TRBJ2-3; no firm D call. Germline V lookup: CDR1 SQVTM, CDR2 ANQGSEA. The CDR3 runs 14 residues. Between the trimmed V and J ends, which lost 3 bases and 0 bases, there was a span of 10 bases. The DNA of the CDR3 is TGCAGCGTTGATGACGGAACTAGCACAGATACGCAGTATTTT. Protein: CSVDDGTSTDTQYF.

The genes are TRBV2 and TRBJ1-1; tentative D call: TRBD1 (6 bases). Germline V gene sequence: CDR1 SNHLY, CDR2 FYNNEI. The CDR3 loop spans 15 amino acids. Trimming removed 4 bases at V and 1 base at J, with 13 bases between. The CDR3 DNA reads as TGTGCCAGCAGTGTAGAGGGGGGGAAGAACACTGAAGCTTTCTTT. As protein: CASSVEGGKNTEAFF.

The chain links TRBV28 to TRBJ1-5; no reliable D call. Trimming took off 6 bases at V and 3 bases at J, with 18 bases between the two ends. Germline CDR1 MDHEN, CDR2 SYDVKM. This CDR3 spans 16 amino acids. DNA of the CDR3: TGTGCCAGCAGATCACCCGGGGAAAACCTCAATCAGCCCCAGCATTTT. The encoded protein is CASRSPGENLNQPQHF.